The TCR beta chain described here comes from a study of control samples from healthy donors and cancer patients. Between the trimmed V and J ends, which lost 3 bases and 0 bases, there was a span of 12 bases. Germline loops: CDR1 SGHRS, CDR2 YFSETQ. This CDR3 spans 16 amino acids. The repertoire was sequenced with immunoSEQ multiplex PCR; TCRdb's copy has only in-frame clones and lacks some. Counted here are about 82,000 clones, around 87% occurring once; the ten biggest clones make up over 15%. This clonotype originated in a man aged 50-59 years in good health. The specimen was blood. V is TRBV5-1 and J is TRBJ2-2; either TRBD1 or TRBD2 may supply D (5 bases each). CDR3 region: CASSYSGTANTGELFF. The CDR3 DNA is TGCGCCAGCAGCTACTCCGGGACGGCGAACACCGGGGAGCTGTTTTTT.